Presented here are 28 T cell receptor beta chains from one specimen sequenced in a study of T cell clonality in common variable immunodeficiency. Sequenced by immunoSEQ multiplex PCR; TCRdb stores in-frame clones only, minus some. Singletons are absent from the sample, which has fewer than 50,000 clones. The sequenced sample consisted of peripheral blood mononuclear cells. These receptors were obtained from a person aged 18 to 70 in good health.

The table lists this clone with many counts. From the germline J gene comes the end of the CDR3, since the read stops 3 residues before it. This specimen includes other DNA sequences encoding the same CDR3. This chain links TRBV7-9 with TRBJ2-7; a weak D match, TRBD1 (6 bases). The V end was cut by 5 bases, the J end by 3 bases, with 17 bases between. This CDR3 spans 15 amino acids. CDR1 is SEHNR and CDR2 is FQNEAQ in the germline V gene (reference sequence). The CDR3 is CASSRLGDRSYEQYF. CDR3 DNA (partial): TGTGCCAGCAGCCGCCTCGGCGACAGGAGCTACGAG.

This clone occurred many times. The sequenced fragment ends 3 residues before the CDR3 boundary, so the rest is inferred from the germline J gene. This rearrangement joins TRBV19 to TRBJ1-5; TRBD1 matches 9 bases. This CDR3 comprises 17 residues. Losses at the gene ends were 3 bases for V and 9 bases for J; bases not matched to a gene: 15. Germline assignment: CDR1 LNHDA and CDR2 SQIVND (reference sequence). The covered CDR3 bases are TGTGCCAGTAGTATGAGAGCGGGACAGGGCCTTTCAGCGCCC. Protein product: CASSMRAGQGLSAP. The complete CDR3 reads CASSMRAGQGLSAPQHF.

In its sample, this clone was seen many times. The CDR3 sequence: CAWSGGGYMNTEAFF. Incomplete CDR3 DNA: TGTGCCTGGAGTGGGGGCGGCTACATGAACACTGAA. The chain carries TRBV30 and TRBJ1-1; possible D gene TRBD1, 5 bases. The missing CDR3 end, 3 residues past where the read stops, is filled in from the germline J gene. This CDR3 is 15 amino acids long. Trimming cost V 1 base and J 0 bases, with 12 bases left between them. CDR1 and CDR2 (germline): GTSNPN, SVGIG (reference sequence).

This clone was seen ten or more times. The read halts 3 residues ahead of the CDR3 end, with the missing end drawn from the germline J gene. The V gene is TRBV19, the J gene TRBJ1-2; 10 nucleotides line up with TRBD1. Germline V CDR1 and CDR2: LNHDA, SQIVND (reference sequence). The V segment lost 7 bases and the J segment 4 bases; nucleotides outside the gene matches: 6. The CDR3 spans 14 residues. CDR3 bases read: TGTGCCAGTAACCGACGGACAGGGGGCTATGGC. This sequence encodes CASNRRTGGYG. The complete CDR3 reads CASNRRTGGYGYTF.

Many counts were recorded for this clone. With the read ending 3 residues before the CDR3 end, the germline J gene is used to fill in that end. Additional DNA sequences in this sample encode the identical CDR3. This chain joins TRBV29-1 and TRBJ2-1; 9 nucleotides line up with TRBD1. With V trimmed by 6 bases and J by 4 bases, 4 bases remained unmatched. Germline CDR1 is SQVTM and CDR2 is ANQGSEA. The CDR3 extends over 13 amino acids. The sequenced part of the CDR3 DNA is TGCAGCGTCGGACAGGGGTCGTACAATGAG. Protein: CSVGQGSYNE. The full CDR3 is CSVGQGSYNEQFF.

The sample holds many counts of this clone. The CDR3 region is CASSPEGGPGNNEKLFF. Incomplete CDR3 DNA: TGTGCCAGCAGCCCGGAGGGGGGGCCGGGGAATAATGAAAAA. V gene TRBV9 combines with J gene TRBJ1-4; a possible D gene is TRBD1 (6 bases). The CDR3 end lies 3 residues beyond the end of the read and is filled in from the germline J gene. This CDR3 has 17 residues. Trimming removed 4 bases at V and 4 bases at J, with 20 bases between. CDR1 and CDR2 (germline): SGDLS, YYNGEE.

At least ten counts were recorded for this clone. The sequenced fragment ends 3 residues before the CDR3 boundary, so the rest is inferred from the germline J gene. The chain uses TRBV18 and TRBJ2-7; D uncertain. Germline V gene data show CDR1 as KGHSH and CDR2 as LQKENI. Trimming took off 2 bases at V and 3 bases at J, with 11 bases between the two ends. The CDR3 has 14 residues. CDR3 in amino acids: CASSPGTVDYEQYF. The CDR3 DNA, read in part, is TGTGCCAGCTCACCAGGCACAGTCGACTACGAG.

In its sample, this clone was seen many times. The observed sequence ends 3 residues before the CDR3 terminus, with the missing tail filled in from the germline J gene. The V call is TRBV20-1, the J call TRBJ2-7, with D unclear. This CDR3 region has 11 residues. Per the germline V gene, CDR1 is DFQATT and CDR2 is SNEGSKA (reference sequence). Between the trimmed V and J ends, which lost 1 base and 3 bases, there was a span of 4 bases. The CDR3 loop reads CSARASYEQYF. CDR3 bases read: TGCAGTGCTAGAGCCAGCTACGAG.

This clone was picked up many times. The read halts 3 residues ahead of the CDR3 end, with the missing end drawn from the germline J gene. The chain couples TRBV27 to TRBJ2-3; TRBD2 aligns across 8 bases. The CDR3 length is 16 residues. Germline V gene data show CDR1 as MNHEY and CDR2 as SMNVEV (reference sequence). J lost 2 bases, V lost 4 bases, and 8 bases had no gene match. The sequenced CDR3 bases are TGTGCCAGCAGTTACCAAACTAGCGGCCCCACAGATACG. This sequence encodes CASSYQTSGPTDT. The whole CDR3 reads CASSYQTSGPTDTQYF.

Many counts were recorded for this clone. The read halts 3 residues ahead of the CDR3 end, with the missing end drawn from the germline J gene. The rearrangement joins TRBV7-1 to TRBJ1-6, with no clear D. TRBV7-1 is an open reading frame whose function is uncertain. The V gene lost 3 bases and the J gene lost 2 bases, with 23 bases spanning the gap. CDR3 length: 20 residues. The CDR3 region is CASSSSPRSVEEAYNSPLHF. The sequenced CDR3 bases are TGTGCCAGCAGCTCTAGCCCCCGCTCGGTTGAGGAGGCCTATAATTCACCC.

Only a few counts were recorded for this clone. The CDR3 end is not reached by the read, which stops 3 residues before it; the germline J gene fills it in. The V gene is TRBV7-2, the J gene TRBJ1-2; D unclear. The CDR3 runs 15 residues. Germline V gene data show CDR1 as SGHTA and CDR2 as FQGNSA. The CDR3 spells CASSFGLAGVGDYTF. The sequenced CDR3 bases are TGTGCCAGCAGCTTTGGACTAGCGGGAGTTGGTGAC.

This clone was seen repeatedly, ten times or more. The read terminates 3 residues before the CDR3 end, so the remaining end is supplied by the germline J gene. The genes are TRBV28 and TRBJ2-5, with a weak D call TRBD1 (6 bases). V lost 5 bases and J 7 bases, leaving 23 bases between the germline ends. Germline V gene data show CDR1 as MDHEN and CDR2 as SYDVKM. This CDR3 has 16 amino acids. CDR3 protein: CASSTRVGAELSTQYF. The CDR3 DNA, read in part, is TGTGCCAGCAGTACCCGGGTGGGGGCGGAATTGTCGACC.

A few counts support this clone. The read gets to within 3 residues of the CDR3 end, and the germline J gene fills in the rest. This chain uses TRBV7-2 with TRBJ1-2; D is perhaps TRBD1 (6 bases). The germline CDR1 and CDR2 sequences are SGHTA and FQGNSA. The CDR3 has 13 amino acids. The sequenced CDR3 bases are TGTGCCAGCAGCTTAGCACAGGGCGACGAC. Amino acids: CASSLAQGDD. The entire CDR3 sequence reads CASSLAQGDDYTF. Using reference TRBV7-2 and TRBJ1-2 for the parts outside the CDR3, the full variable domain is GAGVSQSPSNKVTEKGKDVELRCDPISGHTALYWYRQSLGQGLEFLIYFQGNSAPDKSGLPSDRFSAERTGGSVSTLTIQRTQQEDSAVYLCASSLAQGDDYTFGSGTRLTVV.

This clone has at least ten counts. The read finishes 3 residues shy of the CDR3 end, and the germline J gene is used to complete it. V gene TRBV4-2 combines with J gene TRBJ2-3, with TRBD1 identical over 9 bases. V gave up 4 bases and J gave up 4 bases; unmatched junction bases: 12. Germline CDR1 reads LGHNA; CDR2 reads YNFKEQ. This CDR3 spans 17 amino acids. CDR3 amino acids: CASSRMTGGIGSDTQYF. The DNA read from the CDR3 is TGTGCCAGCAGCCGCATGACAGGGGGTATTGGGTCAGATACG.

This clone was counted many times. The missing CDR3 end, 3 residues past where the read stops, is filled in from the germline J gene. V and J are TRBV2 and TRBJ1-5, with 8 bases fitting TRBD1. The CDR3 is 13 residues long. V shed 2 bases and J 7 bases; nucleotides not matched to a gene: 1. CDR1 is SNHLY, CDR2 FYNNEI, per germline. CDR3 DNA, as far as it was read: TGTGCCAGCAGTGAAACAGGGGGGCAGCCC. This gives the protein CASSETGGQP. The whole CDR3 protein reads CASSETGGQPQHF. Together with reference TRBV2 and TRBJ1-5, the CDR3 gives the full variable domain: EPEVTQTPSHQVTQMGQEVILRCVPISNHLYFYWYRQILGQKVEFLVSFYNNEISEKSEIFDDQFSVERPDGSNFTLKIRSTKLEDSAMYFCASSETGGQPQHFGDGTRLSIL.

This clone was observed many times. Read coverage stops 3 residues before the CDR3 terminus; the germline J gene supplies the remainder. The V gene is TRBV6-4, the J gene TRBJ2-2, with 8 bases lining up with TRBD1. V dropped 4 bases and J dropped 4; count of bases not matched to a gene: 2. The CDR3 contains 14 residues. Germline V gene lookup returns CDR1 MRHNA and CDR2 SNTAGT. Incomplete CDR3 DNA: TGTGCCAGCAGTGCACAGGGGGGCACCGGGGAG. It is translated as CASSAQGGTGE. The whole CDR3 is CASSAQGGTGELFF.

Many counts were recorded for this clone. The read terminates 3 residues before the CDR3 end, so the remaining end is supplied by the germline J gene. The genes are TRBV10-3 and TRBJ1-2; a possible D gene is TRBD1 (5 bases). The CDR3 is 14 residues long. CDR1 and CDR2 (germline): ENHRY, SYGVKD. Trimming removed 4 bases from V and 2 bases from J, with 11 bases in between. CDR3: CAISGGLTNYGYTF. The DNA read from the CDR3 is TGTGCCATCAGTGGGGGACTAACCAACTATGGC.

This clone appeared many times. The read terminates 3 residues ahead of where the CDR3 ends, so the germline J gene completes it. The rearrangement joins TRBV14 to TRBJ2-4; TRBD1 agrees at 9 bases. Germline V gene data show CDR1 as SGHDN and CDR2 as FVKESK. The J segment lost 3 bases and the V segment lost 0 bases, leaving 6 bases of the junction unmatched. The CDR3 has 17 amino acids. CDR3 bases read: TGTGCCAGCAGCCAAGAGGGACAGGGTTTGGGCAAAAACATT. The encoded protein is CASSQEGQGLGKNI. The CDR3 as a whole reads CASSQEGQGLGKNIQYF.

There are many counts of this clone. The CDR3 end lies 3 residues beyond the end of the read and is filled in from the germline J gene. V gene TRBV5-4 combines with J gene TRBJ1-5, with D tentatively TRBD1 (6 bases). The length of the CDR3 is 14 residues. CDR1 and CDR2 (germline): SGHNT, YYREEE (reference sequence). The V gene lost 4 bases and the J gene lost 4 bases, with 12 bases spanning the gap. CDR3 DNA, as far as it was read: TGTGCCAGCAGCAATGGGGGCGGGAATCAGCCC. Translating gives CASSNGGGNQP. The whole CDR3 is CASSNGGGNQPQHF.

This clone was observed many times. Read sequence stops 3 residues before the CDR3 end, and the germline J gene provides the missing end. The chain couples TRBV4-2 to TRBJ2-5; TRBD2 agrees at 7 bases. This CDR3 comprises 18 residues. The junction had 17 bases not matched to a gene; V was cut back by 2 bases and J by 5 bases. Germline V lookup: CDR1 LGHNA, CDR2 YNFKEQ. CDR3 DNA, as far as it was read: TGTGCCAGCAGCCAACAACCTGGGACGACTAGCCCGGCGGAGACC. It codes for CASSQQPGTTSPAET. The complete CDR3 reads CASSQQPGTTSPAETQYF.

Note on this clone: The read terminates 3 residues before the CDR3 end, so the remaining end is supplied by the germline J gene. The genes are TRBV7-2 and TRBJ1-2, with D possibly matching TRBD1 (5 bases). Germline CDR1 and CDR2: SGHTA and FQGNSA. The CDR3 sequence is 14 residues long. The CDR3 here is CASSGTSGGANYTF. The part of the CDR3 DNA that was read is TGTGCCAGCAGCGGCACTAGCGGGGGTGCCAAC.

This clone was counted many times. The sequence runs out 3 residues before the end of the CDR3; the remainder is reconstructed from the germline J gene. The chain is built from TRBV7-8 and TRBJ2-1, with 10 bases lining up with TRBD1. This CDR3 has 15 residues. Unmatched junction bases numbered 6, after V lost 4 bases and J lost 6 bases. Germline CDR1 is SGHVS and CDR2 is FQNEAQ. Partial CDR3 DNA: TGTGCCAGCAGCTCCGGGACAGGGGAGATCAATGAG. Translating gives CASSSGTGEINE. The whole CDR3 sequence reads CASSSGTGEINEQFF.

In this sample, this clone turned up many times. The CDR3 goes on 3 residues after the read ends, and that part is filled in from the germline J gene. This chain uses TRBV5-4 with TRBJ2-5; D call uncertain. The V gene's germline CDR1 is SGHNT and CDR2 YYREEE (reference sequence). This CDR3 spans 13 amino acids. Trimming cost V 4 bases and J 5 bases, with 12 bases left between them. Incomplete CDR3 DNA: TGTGCCAGCAGCACCCCACAAGAGGAGACC. Amino acid sequence: CASSTPQEET. The CDR3 in full is CASSTPQEETQYF.

This clone was observed many times. The read terminates 3 residues ahead of where the CDR3 ends, so the germline J gene completes it. The genes are TRBV6-2 or TRBV6-3 and TRBJ1-5, with 7 bases lining up with TRBD1. Germline V gives CDR1 MNHEY, CDR2 SVGEGT. V lost 6 bases, J lost 2 bases, and 4 bases stayed unmatched. The CDR3 has 14 residues. The CDR3 loop reads CASRPGGGNQPQHF. CDR3 DNA (partial): TGTGCCAGCAGACCAGGGGGTGGCAATCAGCCC.

This clone was seen a few times. The sequence runs out 3 residues before the end of the CDR3; the remainder is reconstructed from the germline J gene. The chain uses TRBV5-5 and TRBJ2-7, with a weak D call TRBD2 (6 bases). The CDR3 extends over 15 amino acids. CDR1 and CDR2 from the germline V gene are SGHKS and YYEKEE (reference sequence). Trimming removed 2 bases from V and 2 bases from J, with 14 bases in between. CDR3 region: CASSFTGGSAYEQYF. The part of the CDR3 DNA that was read is TGTGCCAGCAGCTTCACAGGAGGGTCGGCCTACGAG.

On this clone itself: With a much larger clone just one base away, this may be a read error. The CDR3 end falls 3 residues outside the read, so it is completed with the germline J gene. V is TRBV18 and J is TRBJ2-5; D is unresolved. The ends were cut back, 5 bases at V and 7 bases at J, with 8 bases in the middle. Germline-derived CDR1 and CDR2 are KGHSH and LQKENI. The CDR3 spans 11 residues. The covered CDR3 bases are TGTGCCAGCTCAGAGCGAGTGACC. This gives the protein CASSERVT. The whole CDR3 sequence reads CASSERVTQYF.

This clone was picked up many times. From the germline J gene comes the end of the CDR3, since the read stops 3 residues before it. The chain employs TRBV7-6 and TRBJ1-1; 10 positions match TRBD1. Germline CDR1 is SGHVS and CDR2 is FNYEAQ. Germline trimming cut 5 bases from V and 1 base from J; bases unmatched to any gene: 4. This CDR3 contains 15 residues. CDR3 residues: CASSPGQGENTEAFF. The covered CDR3 bases are TGTGCCAGCAGCCCAGGACAGGGGGAGAACACTGAA.

There are many counts of this clone. The read stops 3 residues short of the end of the CDR3; the missing end is completed from the germline J gene. The chain has TRBV20-1 and TRBJ2-3; TRBD1 might be the D (5 bases). Looked up from germline, CDR1 is DFQATT and CDR2 is SNEGSKA (reference sequence). The CDR3 is 15 residues long. Between the trimmed V and J ends, which lost 4 bases and 0 bases, there was a span of 14 bases. CDR3 residues: CSATKDISSTDTQYF. The sequenced part of the CDR3 DNA is TGCAGTGCTACCAAGGACATCTCTAGCACAGATACG.